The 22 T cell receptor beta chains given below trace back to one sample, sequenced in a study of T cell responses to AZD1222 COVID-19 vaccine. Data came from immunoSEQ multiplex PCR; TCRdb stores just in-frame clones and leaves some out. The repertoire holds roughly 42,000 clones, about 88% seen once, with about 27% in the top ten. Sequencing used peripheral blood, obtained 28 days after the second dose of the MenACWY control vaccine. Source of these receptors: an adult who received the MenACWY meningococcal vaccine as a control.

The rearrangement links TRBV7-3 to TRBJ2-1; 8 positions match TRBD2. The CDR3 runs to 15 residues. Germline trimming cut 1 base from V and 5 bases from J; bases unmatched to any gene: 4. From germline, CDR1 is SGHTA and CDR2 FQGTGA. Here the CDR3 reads CASSLNSGTHNEQFF. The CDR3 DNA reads TGTGCCAGCAGCTTAAATAGCGGGACGCACAATGAGCAGTTCTTC.

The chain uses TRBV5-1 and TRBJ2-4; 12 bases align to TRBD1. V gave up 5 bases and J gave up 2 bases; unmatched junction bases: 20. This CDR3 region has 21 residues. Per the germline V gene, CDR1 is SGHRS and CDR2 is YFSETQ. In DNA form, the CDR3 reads TGCGCCAGCAGGGAGGGAGATGGGACAGGGGGCGCAGAACCTTCCAAAAACATTCAGTACTTC. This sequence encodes CASREGDGTGGAEPSKNIQYF.

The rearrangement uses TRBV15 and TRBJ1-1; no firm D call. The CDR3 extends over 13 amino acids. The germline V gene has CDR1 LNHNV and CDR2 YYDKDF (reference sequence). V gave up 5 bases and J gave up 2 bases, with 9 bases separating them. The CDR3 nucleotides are TGTGCCACCAGCTTCTCACCCAACACTGAAGCTTTCTTT. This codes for CATSFSPNTEAFF. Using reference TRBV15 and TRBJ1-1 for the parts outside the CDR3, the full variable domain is DAMVIQNPRYQVTQFGKPVTLSCSQTLNHNVMYWYQQKSSQAPKLLFHYYDKDFNNEADTPDNFQSRRPNTSFCFLDIRSPGLGDTAMYLCATSFSPNTEAFFGQGTRLTVV.

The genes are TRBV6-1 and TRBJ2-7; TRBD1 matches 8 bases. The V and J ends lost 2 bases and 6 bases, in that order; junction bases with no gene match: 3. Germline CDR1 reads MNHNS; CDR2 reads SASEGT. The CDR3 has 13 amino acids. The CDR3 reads CASSEQGALEQYF. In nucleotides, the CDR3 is TGTGCCAGCAGTGAACAGGGGGCCCTCGAGCAGTACTTC.

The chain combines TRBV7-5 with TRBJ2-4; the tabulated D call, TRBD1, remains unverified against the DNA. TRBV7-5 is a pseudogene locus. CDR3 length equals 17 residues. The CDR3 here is CVRSDDFDRVSKNIQYF. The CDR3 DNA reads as TGTGTCAGAAGCGACGATTTTGACAGGGTATCCAAAAACATTCAGTACTTC.

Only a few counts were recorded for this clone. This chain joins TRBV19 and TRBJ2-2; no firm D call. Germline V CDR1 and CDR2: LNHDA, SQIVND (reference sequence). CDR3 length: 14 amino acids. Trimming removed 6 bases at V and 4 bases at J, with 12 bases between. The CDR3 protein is CASSLRTTTGELFF. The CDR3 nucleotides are TGTGCCAGTAGCCTGAGGACGACCACCGGGGAGCTGTTTTTT.

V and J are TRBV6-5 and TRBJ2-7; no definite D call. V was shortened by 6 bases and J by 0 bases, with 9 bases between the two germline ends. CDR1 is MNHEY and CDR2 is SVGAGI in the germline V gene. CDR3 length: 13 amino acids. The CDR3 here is CASSHTASYEQYF. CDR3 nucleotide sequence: TGTGCCAGCAGCCACACGGCCTCCTACGAGCAGTACTTC.

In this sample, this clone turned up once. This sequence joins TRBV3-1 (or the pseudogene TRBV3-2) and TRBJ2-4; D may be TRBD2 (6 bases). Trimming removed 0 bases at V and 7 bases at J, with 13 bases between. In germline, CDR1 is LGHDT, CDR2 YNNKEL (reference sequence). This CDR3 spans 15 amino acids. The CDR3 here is CASSQEGGRMNIQYF. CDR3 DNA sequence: TGTGCCAGCAGCCAAGAGGGGGGACGGATGAACATTCAGTACTTC.

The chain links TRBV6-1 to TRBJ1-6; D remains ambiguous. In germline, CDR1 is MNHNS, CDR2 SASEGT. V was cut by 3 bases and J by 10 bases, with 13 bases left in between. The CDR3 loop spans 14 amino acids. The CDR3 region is CASSESGSRSPLHF. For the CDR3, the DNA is TGTGCCAGCAGTGAGTCGGGGTCACGGTCACCCCTCCACTTT.

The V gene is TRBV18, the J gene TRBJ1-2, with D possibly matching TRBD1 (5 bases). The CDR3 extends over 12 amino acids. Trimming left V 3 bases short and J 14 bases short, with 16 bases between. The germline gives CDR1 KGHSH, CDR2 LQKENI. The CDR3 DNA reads TGTGCCAGCTCACCCACCGGCAGGGACGCGACCTTC. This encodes CASSPTGRDATF.

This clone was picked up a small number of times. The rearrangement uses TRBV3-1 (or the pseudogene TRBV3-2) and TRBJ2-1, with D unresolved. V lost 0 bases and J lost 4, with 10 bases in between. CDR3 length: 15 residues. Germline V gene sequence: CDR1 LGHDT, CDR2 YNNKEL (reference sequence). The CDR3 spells CASSQDLSSYNEQFF. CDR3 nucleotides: TGTGCCAGCAGCCAAGATCTTAGCAGTTACAATGAGCAGTTCTTC.

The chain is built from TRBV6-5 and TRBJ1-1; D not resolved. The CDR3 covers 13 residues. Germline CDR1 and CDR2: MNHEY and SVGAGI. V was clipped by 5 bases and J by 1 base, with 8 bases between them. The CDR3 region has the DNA TGTGCCAGCAGTCCATGGGGGAACACTGAAGCTTTCTTT. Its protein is CASSPWGNTEAFF.

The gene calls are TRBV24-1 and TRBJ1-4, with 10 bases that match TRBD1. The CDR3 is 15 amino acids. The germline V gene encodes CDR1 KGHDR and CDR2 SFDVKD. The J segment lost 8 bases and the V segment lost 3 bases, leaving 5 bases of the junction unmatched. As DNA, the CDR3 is TGTGCCACCAGTGATCCCGGGACAGGGGTGGAAAAACTGTTTTTT. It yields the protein CATSDPGTGVEKLFF.

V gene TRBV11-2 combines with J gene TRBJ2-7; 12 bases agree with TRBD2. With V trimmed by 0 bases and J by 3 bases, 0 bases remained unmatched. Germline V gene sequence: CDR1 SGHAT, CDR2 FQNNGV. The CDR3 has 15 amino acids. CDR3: CASSLETSGSYEQYF. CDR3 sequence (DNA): TGTGCCAGCAGCTTAGAGACTAGCGGGAGCTACGAGCAGTACTTC.

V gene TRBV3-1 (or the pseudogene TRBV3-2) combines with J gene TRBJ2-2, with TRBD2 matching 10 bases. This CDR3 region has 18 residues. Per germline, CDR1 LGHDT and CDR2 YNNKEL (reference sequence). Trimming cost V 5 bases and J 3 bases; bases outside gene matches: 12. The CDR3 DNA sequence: TGTGCCAGCAGCACCCAGACTAGCGGGTTAGCGGACACCGGGGAGCTGTTTTTT. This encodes CASSTQTSGLADTGELFF.

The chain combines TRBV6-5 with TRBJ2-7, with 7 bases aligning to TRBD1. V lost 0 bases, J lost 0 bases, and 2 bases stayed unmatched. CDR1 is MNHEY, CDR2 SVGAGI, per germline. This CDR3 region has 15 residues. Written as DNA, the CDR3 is TGTGCCAGCAGTTACTCGGGACAGATCTCCTACGAGCAGTACTTC. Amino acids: CASSYSGQISYEQYF.

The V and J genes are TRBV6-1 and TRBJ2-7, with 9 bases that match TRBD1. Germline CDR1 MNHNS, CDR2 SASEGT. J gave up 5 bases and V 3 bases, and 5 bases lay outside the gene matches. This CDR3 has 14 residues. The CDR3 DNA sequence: TGTGCCAGCAGTGATAGGGACAGGGTCGACGAGCAGTACTTC. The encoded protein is CASSDRDRVDEQYF.

The CDR3 region is CASSTMGGSGTGELFF. The CDR3 DNA reads TGTGCCAGTAGCACTATGGGGGGCAGTGGCACCGGGGAGCTGTTTTTT. The chain has TRBV19 and TRBJ2-2, with D perhaps matching TRBD1 or TRBD2 (6 bases each). CDR1 LNHDA and CDR2 SQIVND come from the germline V gene (reference sequence). Trimming took off 6 bases at V and 4 bases at J, with 18 bases between the two ends. The CDR3 runs 16 residues. The variable domain in full, with the rest retrieved from reference TRBV19 and TRBJ2-2, is DGGITQSPKYLFRKEGQNVTLSCEQNLNHDAMYWYRQDPGQGLRLIYYSQIVNDFQKGDIAEGYSVSREKKESFPLTVTSAQKNPTAFYLCASSTMGGSGTGELFFGEGSRLTVL.

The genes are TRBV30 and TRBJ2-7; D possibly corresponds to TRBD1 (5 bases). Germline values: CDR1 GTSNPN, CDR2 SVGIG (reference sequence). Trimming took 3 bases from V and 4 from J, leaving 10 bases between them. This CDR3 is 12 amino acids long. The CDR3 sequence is CAWRVGVYEQYF. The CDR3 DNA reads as TGTGCCTGGAGAGTAGGGGTATACGAGCAGTACTTC.

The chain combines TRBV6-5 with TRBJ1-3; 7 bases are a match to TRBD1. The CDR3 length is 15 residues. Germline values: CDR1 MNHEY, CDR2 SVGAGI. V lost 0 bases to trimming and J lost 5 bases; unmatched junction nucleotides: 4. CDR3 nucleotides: TGTGCCAGCAGTTACTCGGGGGACAGAAGAAACACCATATATTTT. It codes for CASSYSGDRRNTIYF.

CDR3 sequence reads: CASSQPPQASRVSVSGEETQYF. For the CDR3, the DNA is TGCGCCAGCAGTCAACCTCCCCAGGCATCTCGCGTGTCGGTTTCTGGTGAAGAGACCCAGTACTTC. The rearrangement links TRBV23-1 to TRBJ2-5; no clear D gene. TRBV23-1 is noted as an ORF with a role that remains uncertain. This CDR3 has 22 residues. Trimming left V 2 bases short and J 3 bases short, with 34 bases between.

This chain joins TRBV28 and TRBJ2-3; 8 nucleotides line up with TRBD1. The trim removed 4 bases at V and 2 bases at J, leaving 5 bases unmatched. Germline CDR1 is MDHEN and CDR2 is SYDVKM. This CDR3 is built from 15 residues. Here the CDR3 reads CASSSTGGNTDTQYF. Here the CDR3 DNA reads TGTGCCAGCAGTTCCACAGGGGGGAACACAGATACGCAGTATTTT.